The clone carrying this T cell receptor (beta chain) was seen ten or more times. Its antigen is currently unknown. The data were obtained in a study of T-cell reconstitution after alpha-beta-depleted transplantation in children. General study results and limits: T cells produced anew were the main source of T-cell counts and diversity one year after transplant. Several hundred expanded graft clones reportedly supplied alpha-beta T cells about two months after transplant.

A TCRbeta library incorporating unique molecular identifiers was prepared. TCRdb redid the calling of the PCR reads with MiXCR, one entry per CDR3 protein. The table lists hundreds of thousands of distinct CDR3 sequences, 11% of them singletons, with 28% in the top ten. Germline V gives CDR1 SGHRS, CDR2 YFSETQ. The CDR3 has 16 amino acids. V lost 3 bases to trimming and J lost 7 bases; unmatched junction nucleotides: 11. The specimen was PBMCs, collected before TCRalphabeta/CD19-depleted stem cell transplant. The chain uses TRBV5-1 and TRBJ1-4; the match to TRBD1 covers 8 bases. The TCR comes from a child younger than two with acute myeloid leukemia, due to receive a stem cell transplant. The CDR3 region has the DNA TGCGCCAGCAGCTGGGGCGGGGGACAGGACCCTGAAAAACTGTTTTTT. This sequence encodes CASSWGGGQDPEKLFF.